This entry lists 3 T cell receptor beta chains sequenced from one sample in a study of blood T cell repertoires in COVID-19. Data came from immunoSEQ multiplex PCR; TCRdb stores just in-frame clones and leaves some out. The sample lists around 320,000 clones, 90% to 95% occurring once. Sequencing was carried out using PBMCs or T cells enriched from blood (not recorded which). All receptors come from a woman in her 30s who had been exposed to COVID-19.

The rearrangement links TRBV4-2 to TRBJ2-2; D is perhaps TRBD2 (7 bases). The CDR3 covers 20 residues. Germline V gene lookup returns CDR1 LGHNA and CDR2 YNFKEQ. Trimming pared 0 bases from V and 7 bases from J, leaving 27 bases between. The CDR3 loop is CASSQELWPDGKGGGGELFF. The CDR3 region has the DNA TGTGCCAGCAGCCAAGAATTGTGGCCGGACGGCAAAGGGGGGGGCGGGGAGCTGTTTTTT.

The rearrangement joins TRBV11-2 to TRBJ2-7, with TRBD2 as a possible D gene (6 bases). Trimming removed 0 bases from V and 0 bases from J, with 9 bases in between. The CDR3 has 15 residues. Germline CDR1 reads SGHAT; CDR2 reads FQNNGV. CDR3: CASSLEAGFSYEQYF. CDR3 DNA: TGTGCCAGCAGCTTAGAGGCGGGGTTCTCCTACGAGCAGTACTTC.

The V call is TRBV6-5, the J call TRBJ1-4, with 8 bases identical to TRBD1. CDR1 and CDR2 (germline): MNHEY, SVGAGI. V lost 4 bases to trimming and J lost 14 bases; unmatched junction nucleotides: 6. This CDR3 is 12 amino acids long. For the CDR3, the DNA is TGTGCCAGCAGTTCTACAGGGGGAGGGCTGTTTTTT. Protein sequence: CASSSTGGGLFF.